The entry that follows covers one T cell receptor (beta chain) sequence. The antigen remains undetermined. This sample is part of a study of T cells in Graves' hyperthyroidism and ophthalmopathy. Trimming shortened V by 0 bases and J by 7 bases, and 18 bases separated the two germline ends. The CDR3 loop spans 17 amino acids. The germline V gene encodes CDR1 MGHRA and CDR2 YSYEKL. General study results and limits: Blood also carried most thyroid clonotypes expanded above 0.001.

Amplified TCR beta CDR3 regions derived from RNA transcripts. HTBI primers drove first-round RT-PCR of the TCR CDR3. MiXCR was run by TCRdb on the multiplex PCR reads, yielding one entry per CDR3 protein. The data show about 640,000 distinct CDR3 sequences, around 21% seen once. PBMCs were obtained from 9.5 to 10 ml fresh peripheral blood. Sequenced material: blood. The chain has TRBV4-1 and TRBJ2-2; perhaps D is TRBD1 or TRBD2 (5 bases each). The clonotype originates from a man younger than 40 with Graves' ophthalmopathy. This CDR3 reads CASSQESWGMGNGELFF. The CDR3, as DNA: TGCGCCAGCAGCCAAGAAAGTTGGGGGATGGGAAACGGGGAGCTGTTTTTT.